These 11 T cell receptor beta chains share one sample of origin, sequenced in a study of human T cells and chemical hapten exposure. Documented time point: pre-sensitization, week 0. Regarding treatment: therapeutic diphenylcyclopropenone sensitization with weekly scalp DPC. From the RACE reads, TCRdb called clonotypes with MiXCR, one entry per CDR3 protein. In the table there are some 98,000 distinct CDR3 sequences, 11% of which are singletons. The sample was whole blood, taken in connection with sensitization to the hapten diphenylcyclopropenone (DPC). Every receptor here comes from a woman aged 60 to 75 with alopecia areata. Some clones in this sample may be carry-over from other donors' samples.

This clonotype was observed many times. The genes are TRBV27 and TRBJ2-7; no firm D call. V gave up 6 bases and J gave up 1 base, with 16 bases separating them. This CDR3 has 15 amino acids. Germline V gene data show CDR1 as MNHEY and CDR2 as SMNVEV (reference sequence). CDR3: CASRVQSVYSYEQYF. CDR3 in DNA: TGTGCCAGCAGGGTCCAAAGTGTGTATTCCTACGAGCAGTACTTC.

This clonotype was counted many times. J is TRBJ1-2 and V is TRBV6-6, with D tentatively TRBD1 (5 bases). Trimming shortened V by 2 bases and J by 1 base, and 29 bases separated the two germline ends. The germline gives CDR1 MNHNY, CDR2 SVGAGI (reference sequence). The length of the CDR3 is 21 residues. The CDR3 DNA reads TGTGCCAGCAGTTACACCCTTTCTTCATTCTTTCGGAGAGGGGTTAACTATGGCTACACCTTC. Its protein product is CASSYTLSSFFRRGVNYGYTF.

This clonotype occurred many times. The CDR3 DNA is TGTGCCTCTCAACGGCTTCCGGGCACAGATACGCAGTATTTT. It yields the protein CASQRLPGTDTQYF. This chain joins TRBV5-4 and TRBJ2-3; D remains ambiguous. V was cut by 10 bases and J by 1 base, with 16 bases left in between. There are 14 residues in the CDR3. Germline V gives CDR1 SGHNT, CDR2 YYREEE (reference sequence).

This clonotype has only a few counts. The chain couples TRBV3-1 to TRBJ2-2; 8 positions match TRBD1. The CDR3 extends over 14 amino acids. Germline V gene data show CDR1 as LGHDT and CDR2 as YNNKEL (reference sequence). With 6 bases clipped from V and 3 bases from J, the junction kept 3 bases outside the gene matches. CDR3 coding DNA: TGTGCCAGCAGGCAACAGGGGGACACCGGGGAGCTGTTTTTT. Amino acid sequence: CASRQQGDTGELFF.

This clonotype turned up a few times. This chain links TRBV19 with TRBJ2-2; 7 bases fit TRBD1. The V gene's germline CDR1 is LNHDA and CDR2 SQIVND (reference sequence). The CDR3 extends over 13 amino acids. Trimming took 4 bases from V and 8 from J; bases not matched to a gene: 4. DNA of the CDR3: TGTGCCAGTAGTACCACAGGGGTGGGGGAGCTGTTTTTT. This translates into CASSTTGVGELFF.

The rearrangement joins TRBV6-2 or TRBV6-3 to TRBJ2-1; possibly TRBD1 for D (6 bases). This CDR3 has 14 residues. V lost 4 bases to trimming and J lost 12 bases, with 19 bases between them. Germline-derived CDR1 and CDR2 are MNHEY and SVGEGT. In nucleotides, the CDR3 is TGTGCCAGCAGTTCGCCGGGACACTCAACAGGGCAGTTCTTC. Protein: CASSSPGHSTGQFF.

This clonotype was counted many times. The chain recombines TRBV7-2 with TRBJ2-3, with TRBD2 as a possible D gene (5 bases). Germline V gene lookup returns CDR1 SGHTA and CDR2 FQGNSA. The CDR3 runs 14 residues. Trimming pared 4 bases from V and 2 bases from J, leaving 10 bases between. The CDR3 DNA follows: TGTGCCAGCAGCTCGGGATTTACCACAGATACGCAGTATTTT. Protein: CASSSGFTTDTQYF.

This clonotype was counted many times. The chain joins TRBV12-3 or TRBV12-4 to TRBJ1-5; TRBD1 matches 9 bases. The CDR3 has 21 amino acids. V was pared by 8 bases and J by 1 base, with 24 bases of the junction left unmatched. CDR3 sequence: CASGLQDRGFVWSASNQPQHF. The CDR3, as DNA: TGTGCCAGCGGCCTACAGGACAGGGGATTCGTCTGGAGTGCAAGCAATCAGCCCCAGCATTTT.

This clonotype was counted between two and nine times. The rearrangement uses TRBV18 and TRBJ2-2; TRBD1 is a possible D gene (6 bases). Germline V gene sequence: CDR1 KGHSH, CDR2 LQKENI. V lost 3 bases, J lost 0 bases, and 11 bases lay in between. The CDR3 totals 16 residues. Here the CDR3 DNA reads TGTGCCAGCTCACCTACCAGGGGCGCGAACACCGGGGAGCTGTTTTTT. It encodes CASSPTRGANTGELFF.

This chain connects TRBV6-5 to TRBJ1-6; unclear D gene. CDR1 is MNHEY, CDR2 SVGAGI, per germline. The CDR3 runs 13 residues. The V end was cut by 6 bases, the J end by 10 bases, with 13 bases between. The CDR3 DNA reads as TGTGCCAGCAGGGGCCCTGATTGGTCACCCCTCCACTTT. Amino acid sequence: CASRGPDWSPLHF.

This clonotype has ten or more counts. V is TRBV13 and J is TRBJ2-7; D is ambiguous. The CDR3 spans 14 residues. V was pared by 3 bases and J by 1 base, with 10 bases between. Germline lookup yields CDR1 PRHDT and CDR2 FYEKMQ (reference sequence). The CDR3 bases are TGTGCCAGCAGCTTTAGGATGCGATCCTACGAGCAGTACTTC. Encoded protein: CASSFRMRSYEQYF.